Presented here are 7 T cell receptor beta chains from one specimen sequenced in a study of CD8 T cells in ankylosing spondylitis. Study-level results: Made up of eight highly homologous variants, a TCR beta motif appeared characteristic of ankylosing spondylitis blood.

TCRdb reprocessed the 5' RACE reads with MiXCR, giving one entry per CDR3 protein. The sample contains around 770,000 distinct CDR3 sequences, approximately 12% of which appear only once. These receptors' antigens are unknown. Sequences were obtained from blood, either unsorted or a sorted T cell fraction (not recorded which). These receptors all stem from a male donor with ankylosing spondylitis.

The rearrangement uses TRBV27 and TRBJ1-4; D remains ambiguous. Trimming removed 5 bases at V and 0 bases at J, with 16 bases between. The CDR3 length is 17 residues. CDR1 is MNHEY and CDR2 is SMNVEV in the germline V gene (reference sequence). The CDR3, as DNA: TGTGCCAGCAGTGGTCCGAAGGCAGGAACAACTAATGAAAAACTGTTTTTT. Residues: CASSGPKAGTTNEKLFF.

This clonotype was detected ten times or more. The chain joins TRBV20-1 to TRBJ1-1, with D perhaps TRBD1 (5 bases). Trimming shortened V by 6 bases and J by 4 bases, and 12 bases separated the two germline ends. Germline V CDR1 and CDR2: DFQATT, SNEGSKA (reference sequence). The CDR3 sequence is 12 residues long. CDR3 in amino acids: CSASNTGTEAFF. DNA of the CDR3: TGCAGTGCAAGTAATACAGGCACTGAAGCTTTCTTT.

The table lists this clonotype with many counts. This chain connects TRBV20-1 to TRBJ2-7; D ambiguous. The CDR3 covers 14 residues. The V gene lost 5 bases and the J gene lost 0 bases, with 14 bases spanning the gap. Germline loops: CDR1 DFQATT, CDR2 SNEGSKA (reference sequence). The CDR3 protein is CSAGIQESSYEQYF. The CDR3 DNA reads TGCAGTGCTGGGATCCAGGAAAGCTCCTACGAGCAGTACTTC.

In this sample, this clonotype turned up a few times. This chain connects TRBV2 to TRBJ1-5, with no clear D. Germline V CDR1 and CDR2: SNHLY, FYNNEI. The CDR3 consists of 15 residues. Trimming shortened V by 3 bases and J by 3 bases, and 12 bases separated the two germline ends. CDR3 loop: CASSDLGRTNQPQHF. For the CDR3, the DNA is TGTGCCAGCAGTGATTTAGGACGGACCAATCAGCCCCAGCATTTT.

This clonotype showed up many times. J is TRBJ2-7 and V is TRBV4-3; 8 bases match TRBD1. Losses at the gene ends were 4 bases for V and 3 bases for J; bases not matched to a gene: 11. This CDR3 is built from 16 residues. CDR1 and CDR2 (germline): LGHNA, YSLEER. CDR3 amino acids: CASSPGVDRGFYEQYF. CDR3 in DNA: TGCGCCAGCAGCCCTGGGGTCGACAGGGGATTCTACGAGCAGTACTTC.

V gene TRBV7-9 combines with J gene TRBJ2-2, with 9 bases aligning to TRBD2. Germline V CDR1 and CDR2: SEHNR, FQNEAQ (reference sequence). Trimming cost V 1 base and J 6 bases; bases outside gene matches: 0. This CDR3 region has 14 residues. The CDR3, as DNA: TGTGCCAGCAGCTTAGGACTAGCGGCCGGGGAGCTGTTTTTT. Translation: CASSLGLAAGELFF.

This clonotype has just a few counts. J is TRBJ2-7 and V is TRBV28; tentative D call: TRBD1 (5 bases). The CDR3 contains 14 residues. Germline V gene sequence: CDR1 MDHEN, CDR2 SYDVKM. V shed 6 bases and J shed 4 bases, with 16 bases lying between them. CDR3 loop: CASSPPPQVYEQYF. The CDR3 bases are TGTGCCAGCAGCCCACCTCCACAGGTTTACGAGCAGTACTTC.